This TCR beta chain was identified during a study of a mutant IDH1 vaccine in newly diagnosed glioma. Study background: Standard pretreatment was either radiotherapy, temozolomide, or, for most, radiochemotherapy with temozolomide.

Noted time point: baseline, week 1 (first vaccination visit). Treatment of the sample: pre-vaccination baseline after standard-of-care therapy. The CDR3 runs 14 residues. The J segment lost 4 bases and the V segment lost 3 bases, leaving 3 bases of the junction unmatched. CDR1 is SGHRS, CDR2 YFSETQ, per germline. Data came from immunoSEQ multiplex PCR; TCRdb stores just in-frame clones and leaves some out. Found here are 80,000 to 100,000 clones, roughly 87% of them singletons; the top ten hold 5.3%. The clonotype was recovered from a man aged 35-49 years with glioma. Some clones in this sample may be carry-over from other donors' samples. This rearrangement joins TRBV5-1 to TRBJ1-2; TRBD1 aligns across 10 bases. Material: PBMCs, obtained from a glioma patient treated with radiotherapy, temozolomide or both. CDR3 sequence: CASSSGQGVYGYTF. The CDR3, as DNA: TGCGCCAGCAGCTCTGGACAGGGGGTCTATGGCTACACCTTC.